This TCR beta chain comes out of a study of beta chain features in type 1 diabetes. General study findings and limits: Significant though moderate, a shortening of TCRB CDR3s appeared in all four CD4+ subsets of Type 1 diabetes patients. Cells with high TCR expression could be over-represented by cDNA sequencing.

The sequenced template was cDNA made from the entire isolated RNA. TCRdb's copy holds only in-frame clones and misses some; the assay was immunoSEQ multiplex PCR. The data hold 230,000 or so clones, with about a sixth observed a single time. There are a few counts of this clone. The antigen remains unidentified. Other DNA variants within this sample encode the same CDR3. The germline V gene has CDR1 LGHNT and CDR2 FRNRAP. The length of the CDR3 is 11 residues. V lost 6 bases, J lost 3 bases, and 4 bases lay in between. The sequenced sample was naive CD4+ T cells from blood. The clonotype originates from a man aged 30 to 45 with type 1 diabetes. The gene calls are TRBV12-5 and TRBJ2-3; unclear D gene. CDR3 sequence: CASGFTDTQYF. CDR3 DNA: TGTGCTAGTGGGTTTACAGATACGCAGTATTTT.